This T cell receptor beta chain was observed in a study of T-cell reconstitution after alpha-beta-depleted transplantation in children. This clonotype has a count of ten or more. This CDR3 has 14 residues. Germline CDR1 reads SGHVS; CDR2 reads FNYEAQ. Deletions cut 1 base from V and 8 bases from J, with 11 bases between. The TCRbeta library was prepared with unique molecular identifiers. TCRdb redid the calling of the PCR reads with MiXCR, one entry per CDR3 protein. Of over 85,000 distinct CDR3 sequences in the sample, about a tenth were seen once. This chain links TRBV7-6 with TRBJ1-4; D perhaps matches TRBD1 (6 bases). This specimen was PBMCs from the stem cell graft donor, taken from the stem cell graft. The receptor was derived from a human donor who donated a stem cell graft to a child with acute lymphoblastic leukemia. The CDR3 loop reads CASSLEGGGEKLFF. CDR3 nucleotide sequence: TGTGCCAGCAGCTTAGAGGGGGGCGGGGAAAAACTGTTTTTT.